This T cell receptor beta chain appears in the sequencing data of a study of cytomegalovirus exposure and HLA in healthy donors. J gave up 2 bases and V 8 bases, and 8 bases lay outside the gene matches. Germline values: CDR1 SNHLY, CDR2 FYNNEI. The CDR3 totals 14 residues. In the PCR, 60 Vbeta and 13 Jbeta primers were used. The assay was immunoSEQ multiplex PCR, and TCRdb's table has in-frame clones only and misses some. In the table there are about 140,000 clones, under 80% of which are singletons. The sequence derives from a woman aged 45-65 years in good health and CMV-seropositive. Material: PBMCs. This rearrangement joins TRBV2 to TRBJ2-5; 7 bases map to TRBD2. The CDR3 reads CASLPGGLQETQYF. The CDR3 DNA is TGTGCCAGCCTCCCGGGGGGATTGCAAGAGACCCAGTACTTC. The entire variable domain, with the rest obtained from reference TRBV2 and TRBJ2-5, is as follows: EPEVTQTPSHQVTQMGQEVILRCVPISNHLYFYWYRQILGQKVEFLVSFYNNEISEKSEIFDDQFSVERPDGSNFTLKIRSTKLEDSAMYFCASLPGGLQETQYFGPGTRLLVL.